The 18 T cell receptor beta chains given below trace back to one sample, sequenced in a study of identifying expanded T cells in peripheral blood. The table came from immunoSEQ multiplex PCR; TCRdb's copy has only in-frame clones and leaves some out. There are under 70,000 clones in the sample; more than 70% occur only once, and under 5% lies in the top ten. Material for sequencing was blood. All receptors derive from a person aged 18 to 69 in good health.

The gene calls are TRBV6-5 and TRBJ1-1; D perhaps matches TRBD1 (6 bases). Germline V gene data show CDR1 as MNHEY and CDR2 as SVGAGI. Deletions cut 7 bases from V and 4 bases from J, with 7 bases between. The CDR3 runs 11 residues. The CDR3 DNA reads TGTGCCAGCATCAGGGGCACTGAAGCTTTCTTT. It translates to CASIRGTEAFF.

This clone has only a few counts. The chain carries TRBV6-1 and TRBJ2-7; tentative D call: TRBD1 (5 bases). The V and J ends lost 0 bases and 10 bases respectively, with 22 bases between them. From germline, CDR1 is MNHNS and CDR2 SASEGT. The CDR3 has 16 amino acids. The CDR3 protein is CASSEAARTLNSGQYF. CDR3 nucleotides: TGTGCCAGCAGTGAAGCGGCCCGGACATTGAATTCAGGCCAGTACTTC.

V is TRBV6-5 and J is TRBJ1-5, with unresolved D. With 8 bases removed from V and 9 bases from J, the gap between germline ends came to 17 bases. Looked up from germline, CDR1 is MNHEY and CDR2 is SVGAGI. This CDR3 spans 13 amino acids. CDR3 DNA sequence: TGTGCCAGCGCGCTATCCGGGGTACGGCCCCAGCATTTT. Its protein is CASALSGVRPQHF.

The chain has TRBV19 and TRBJ2-7; 8 nucleotides line up with TRBD2. This CDR3 is 15 amino acids long. Trimming removed 1 base from V and 0 bases from J; junction bases left unmatched: 2. From germline, CDR1 is LNHDA and CDR2 SQIVND (reference sequence). CDR3 sequence (DNA): TGTGCCAGTAGTATAGGGAGCGGGAGCTCCTACGAGCAGTACTTC. It encodes CASSIGSGSSYEQYF.

The rearrangement joins TRBV6-1 to TRBJ2-1; tentatively, D is TRBD1 or TRBD2 (6 bases each). The CDR3 is 15 residues long. Trimming stripped 6 bases from V and 7 bases from J, with 19 bases between. Germline V gene sequence: CDR1 MNHNS, CDR2 SASEGT. Here the CDR3 reads CASRRGGNFVNEQFF. The CDR3 DNA reads as TGTGCCAGCAGGAGAGGGGGGAATTTCGTAAATGAGCAGTTCTTC.

The V and J genes are TRBV9 and TRBJ2-7, with D maybe TRBD1 (5 bases). CDR3 length equals 17 residues. Trimming removed 0 bases at V and 0 bases at J, with 16 bases between. Per the germline V gene, CDR1 is SGDLS and CDR2 is YYNGEE. CDR3 sequence reads: CASSVAPDFQGSYEQYF. The DNA for the CDR3 is TGTGCCAGCAGCGTAGCCCCCGACTTCCAGGGCTCCTACGAGCAGTACTTC.

The CDR3 loop is CASSLSPLAVQETQYF. CDR3 DNA: TGCGCCAGCAGCCTTTCGCCGCTAGCGGTCCAAGAGACCCAGTACTTC. The chain has TRBV4-1 and TRBJ2-5; 7 bases agree with TRBD2. The germline CDR1 and CDR2 sequences are MGHRA and YSYEKL. J lost 1 base, V lost 4 bases, and 9 bases had no gene match. CDR3 size: 16 residues.

This chain links TRBV6-5 with TRBJ1-2, with D hard to call. Germline-derived CDR1 and CDR2 are MNHEY and SVGAGI. V lost 0 bases and J 9 bases, leaving 14 bases between the germline ends. The CDR3 consists of 14 residues. CDR3 DNA sequence: TGTGCCAGCAGTTACTCGCACAGCTCGACCAGCTACACCTTC. Translation gives CASSYSHSSTSYTF.

This sequence joins TRBV5-6 and TRBJ1-2, with 10 bases lining up with TRBD1. The V and J ends lost 5 bases and 6 bases, in that order; junction bases with no gene match: 10. Germline CDR1 SGHDT, CDR2 YYEEEE. This CDR3 comprises 15 residues. CDR3 region: CASSFDRGRAHGYTF. CDR3 coding DNA: TGTGCCAGCAGTTTCGACAGGGGGCGAGCGCATGGCTACACCTTC.

The chain couples TRBV10-3 to TRBJ1-4; the D gene is possibly TRBD1 (6 bases). This CDR3 comprises 14 residues. Trimming took 3 bases from V and 6 from J, leaving 11 bases between them. The germline CDR1 and CDR2 sequences are ENHRY and SYGVKD. The CDR3: CAISEGEGDEKLFF. The CDR3 region has the DNA TGTGCCATCAGTGAAGGGGAGGGGGATGAAAAACTGTTTTTT.

The J gene is TRBJ2-5, the V gene TRBV18; no reliable D call. V was clipped by 2 bases and J by 1 base, with 8 bases between them. Germline-derived CDR1 and CDR2 are KGHSH and LQKENI. This CDR3 spans 14 amino acids. The CDR3 protein is CASSPRETQETQYF. DNA of the CDR3: TGTGCCAGCTCACCAAGGGAAACCCAAGAGACCCAGTACTTC.

J is TRBJ1-2 and V is TRBV5-4; D remains ambiguous. From germline, CDR1 is SGHNT and CDR2 YYREEE (reference sequence). Trimming left V 2 bases short and J 4 bases short, with 18 bases between. This CDR3 spans 16 amino acids. The CDR3 spells CASSLNPRTPVYGYTF. The CDR3 DNA is TGTGCCAGCAGCTTAAATCCTCGGACGCCTGTCTATGGCTACACCTTC.

The chain links TRBV28 to TRBJ1-5; no firm D call. Deletions cut 3 bases from V and 7 bases from J, with 10 bases between. The CDR3 covers 13 residues. Per the germline V gene, CDR1 is MDHEN and CDR2 is SYDVKM. CDR3 coding DNA: TGTGCCAGCAGTTTTACCGGAGGCCAGCCCCAGCATTTT. The encoded protein is CASSFTGGQPQHF. Full variable domain (missing parts from reference TRBV28 and TRBJ1-5): DVKVTQSSRYLVKRTGEKVFLECVQDMDHENMFWYRQDPGLGLRLIYFSYDVKMKEKGDIPEGYSVSREKKERFSLILESASTNQTSMYLCASSFTGGQPQHFGDGTRLSIL.

This chain joins TRBV5-4 and TRBJ1-2; D is perhaps TRBD1 (5 bases). V lost 6 bases and J 7 bases, leaving 22 bases between the germline ends. This CDR3 has 15 amino acids. Looked up from germline, CDR1 is SGHNT and CDR2 is YYREEE (reference sequence). The CDR3 sequence: CASTNPGPRYSGYTF. CDR3 nucleotides: TGTGCCAGCACCAATCCGGGACCGAGGTATAGTGGCTACACCTTC.

This chain connects TRBV7-2 to TRBJ2-7, with a weak D call TRBD1 (5 bases). Trimming shortened V by 10 bases and J by 0 bases, and 19 bases separated the two germline ends. CDR1 and CDR2 from the germline V gene are SGHTA and FQGNSA. The CDR3 runs to 15 residues. CDR3 protein: CATVQGPRSSYEQYF. The CDR3 DNA reads as TGTGCCACCGTTCAGGGCCCCAGGAGCTCCTACGAGCAGTACTTC. The full variable domain, with the rest looked up from reference TRBV7-2 and TRBJ2-7, is GAGVSQSPSNKVTEKGKDVELRCDPISGHTALYWYRQSLGQGLEFLIYFQGNSAPDKSGLPSDRFSAERTGGSVSTLTIQRTQQEDSAVYLCATVQGPRSSYEQYFGPGTRLTVT.

The chain couples TRBV4-2 to TRBJ2-5, with TRBD2 identical over 11 bases. V shed 5 bases, J shed 4 bases, and the junction held 9 bases outside the gene matches. Per the germline V gene, CDR1 is LGHNA and CDR2 is YNFKEQ. This CDR3 is built from 16 residues. CDR3 sequence (DNA): TGTGCCAGCAGCTTGACTAGCGGGACACAAAGAGAGACCCAGTACTTC. Protein sequence: CASSLTSGTQRETQYF.

The chain links TRBV7-9 to TRBJ1-2; 8 bases are a match to TRBD1. Per the germline V gene, CDR1 is SEHNR and CDR2 is FQNEAQ (reference sequence). CDR3 length: 15 residues. After removal of 6 bases from V and 1 base from J, the junction contained 7 bases not matched to a gene. The DNA of the CDR3 is TGTGCCAGCAGGCCCCGGACAGGGCTTAACTATGGCTACACCTTC. Translated: CASRPRTGLNYGYTF. The full variable domain, in which reference TRBV7-9 and TRBJ1-2 provide the parts outside the CDR3, is DTGVSQNPRHKITKRGQNVTFRCDPISEHNRLYWYRQTLGQGPEFLTYFQNEAQLEKSRLLSDRFSAERPKGSFSTLEIQRTEQGDSAMYLCASRPRTGLNYGYTFGSGTRLTVV.

As for this clone: Different DNA sequences within this sample yield the same CDR3. The chain links TRBV7-2 to TRBJ2-1; TRBD2 might be the D (6 bases). V lost 5 bases and J 7 bases, leaving 9 bases between the germline ends. Germline V CDR1 and CDR2: SGHTA, FQGNSA. The CDR3 contains 12 residues. The CDR3 coding sequence is TGTGCCAGCAGCCGTAGCGGTAATGAGCAGTTCTTC. Translating it yields CASSRSGNEQFF.